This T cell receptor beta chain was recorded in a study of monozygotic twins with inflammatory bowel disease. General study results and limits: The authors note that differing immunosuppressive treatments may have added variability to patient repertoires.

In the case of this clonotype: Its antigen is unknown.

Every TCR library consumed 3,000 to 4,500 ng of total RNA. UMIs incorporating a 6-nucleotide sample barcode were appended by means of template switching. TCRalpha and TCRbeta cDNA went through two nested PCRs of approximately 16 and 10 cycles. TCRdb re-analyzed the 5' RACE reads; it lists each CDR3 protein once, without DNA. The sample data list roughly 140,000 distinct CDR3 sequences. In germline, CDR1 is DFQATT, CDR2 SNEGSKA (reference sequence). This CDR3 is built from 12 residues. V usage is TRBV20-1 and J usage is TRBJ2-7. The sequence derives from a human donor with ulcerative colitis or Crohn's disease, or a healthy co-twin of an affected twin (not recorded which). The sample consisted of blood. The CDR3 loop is CSAHRDSYEQYF.